This T cell receptor beta chain emerged from a study of cytomegalovirus exposure and HLA in healthy donors. Whole-study findings and limits: A later look showed TCR association rates differing by HLA locus, highest for DRB1 and lowest for HLA-C. An analysis was carried out later, and it reportedly showed fewer N-insertions in an Asian-associated ancestry cluster than the 666-donor mean.

Worth noting for this clone: What it binds is unknown.

The CDR3 has 14 residues. With 6 bases clipped from V and 5 bases from J, the junction kept 6 bases outside the gene matches. CDR1 and CDR2 from the germline V gene are SNHLY and FYNNEI. This PCR relied on a set of 60 Vbeta primers and 13 Jbeta primers. Clones were read by immunoSEQ multiplex PCR, and TCRdb kept only the in-frame ones, dropping some. Of under 300,000 clones listed, about 80% are singletons. This receptor was taken from a woman aged 55 to 70 in good health and CMV-seropositive. The sequencing sample was made of PBMCs. This rearrangement joins TRBV2 to TRBJ2-2; 7 bases line up with TRBD1. The CDR3 spells CASRGQAKTGELFF. In DNA form, the CDR3 reads TGTGCCAGCAGAGGACAGGCAAAGACCGGGGAGCTGTTTTTT.